The 30 T cell receptor beta chains presented below share a single source sample, sequenced in a study of T cell responses to AZD1222 COVID-19 vaccine. The repertoire was sequenced with immunoSEQ multiplex PCR; TCRdb's copy has only in-frame clones and lacks some. The sample consists of some 81,000 clones, 75% to 95% of them appearing once. Sequenced here: peripheral blood, sampled 28 days after the second AZD1222 dose. The receptors stem from an adult who received the AZD1222 COVID-19 vaccine.

V usage is TRBV18 and J usage is TRBJ1-1; D call uncertain. Germline CDR1 and CDR2: KGHSH and LQKENI. The CDR3 length is 14 residues. The V end was cut by 2 bases, the J end by 1 base, with 8 bases between. The CDR3 protein is CASSPGQRNTEAFF. The CDR3 coding sequence is TGTGCCAGCTCACCAGGGCAGAGGAACACTGAAGCTTTCTTT.

The V call is TRBV9, the J call TRBJ1-3, with no clear D. The CDR3 length is 16 residues. Trimming took off 4 bases at V and 0 bases at J, with 14 bases between the two ends. From germline, CDR1 is SGDLS and CDR2 YYNGEE. For the CDR3, the DNA is TGTGCCAGCAGCTCCGAGGTGTGGGGCTCTGGAAACACCATATATTTT. Its protein product is CASSSEVWGSGNTIYF.

The V and J genes are TRBV27 and TRBJ2-2, with D possibly being TRBD1 (6 bases). The CDR3 runs 13 residues. V was clipped by 7 bases and J by 5 bases, with 11 bases between them. Germline assignment: CDR1 MNHEY and CDR2 SMNVEV (reference sequence). The DNA for the CDR3 is TGTGCCAGCAAGAACAGGGCAACCGGGGAGCTGTTTTTT. Translated, it gives CASKNRATGELFF.

The chain uses TRBV4-2 and TRBJ2-5, with TRBD2 matching 7 bases. V shed 3 bases, J shed 4 bases, and the junction held 2 bases outside the gene matches. This CDR3 is 13 amino acids long. The germline V gene encodes CDR1 LGHNA and CDR2 YNFKEQ. The CDR3 protein is CASSHGTTETQYF. The DNA of the CDR3 is TGTGCCAGCAGCCATGGGACTACAGAGACCCAGTACTTC.

The CDR3 DNA is TGCGCCAGCAGCAGGGTACTGGCTGAAGCTTTCTTT. Amino acids: CASSRVLAEAFF. V usage is TRBV10-2 and J usage is TRBJ1-1; D may be TRBD1 (5 bases). This CDR3 is 12 amino acids long. CDR1 and CDR2 (germline): WSHSY, SAAADI. The V end lost 6 bases, the J end lost 6 bases, and 11 bases lay between the germline ends.

This CDR3 reads CASSPDGLAGARTGELFF. DNA of the CDR3: TGTGCCAGCAGCCCCGACGGGCTAGCGGGGGCTCGCACCGGGGAGCTGTTTTTT. V usage is TRBV7-2 and J usage is TRBJ2-2, with 10 bases matching TRBD2. After removal of 5 bases from V and 4 bases from J, the junction contained 13 bases not matched to a gene. There are 18 residues in the CDR3. CDR1 and CDR2 from the germline V gene are SGHTA and FQGNSA.

This clone was seen once. The chain joins TRBV10-3 to TRBJ1-5; D gene ambiguous. CDR1 and CDR2 (germline): ENHRY, SYGVKD. The CDR3 is 12 residues long. The germline V and J ends were trimmed by 3 bases and 5 bases, with 5 bases remaining between them. This CDR3 is CAISDQYQPQHF. Here the CDR3 DNA reads TGTGCCATCAGTGATCAGTATCAGCCCCAGCATTTT.

The chain carries TRBV5-6 and TRBJ2-1; 12 nucleotides agree with TRBD2. Trimming took 4 bases from V and 4 from J; bases not matched to a gene: 6. The CDR3 length is 16 residues. The germline gives CDR1 SGHDT, CDR2 YYEEEE. CDR3 DNA: TGTGCCAGCAGCCCACGAGGACTAGCGGGATACAATGAGCAGTTCTTC. It is translated as CASSPRGLAGYNEQFF.

This clone has just a few counts. The V call is TRBV5-4, the J call TRBJ1-1; 10 nucleotides line up with TRBD1. Germline lookup yields CDR1 SGHNT and CDR2 YYREEE (reference sequence). Trimming cost V 3 bases and J 5 bases; bases outside gene matches: 4. This CDR3 is 14 amino acids long. The DNA for the CDR3 is TGTGCCAGCAGCTCGGACAGGGGGTGGACTGAAGCTTTCTTT. This translates into CASSSDRGWTEAFF.

This chain links TRBV7-6 with TRBJ1-6, with TRBD1 identical over 9 bases. CDR3 length equals 15 residues. Germline V lookup: CDR1 SGHVS, CDR2 FNYEAQ. The junction had 7 bases not matched to a gene; V was cut back by 4 bases and J by 9 bases. In DNA, the CDR3 is TGTGCCAGCAGCTCTCAACCGGGACAGGGTTCACCCCTCCACTTT. Translating gives CASSSQPGQGSPLHF.

Only a few counts were recorded for this clone. This CDR3 reads CASSFASGPPSYNEQFF. The CDR3, as DNA: TGTGCCAGCAGCTTTGCTAGCGGGCCACCCTCCTACAATGAGCAGTTCTTC. The chain is built from TRBV7-8 and TRBJ2-1, with 8 bases lining up with TRBD2. CDR3 length: 17 amino acids. Germline V gene lookup returns CDR1 SGHVS and CDR2 FQNEAQ. V shed 3 bases, J shed 0 bases, and the junction held 7 bases outside the gene matches.

This rearrangement joins TRBV5-1 to TRBJ2-2; 9 nucleotides align to TRBD1. Germline-derived CDR1 and CDR2 are SGHRS and YFSETQ. V was pared by 0 bases and J by 3 bases, with 6 bases of the junction left unmatched. CDR3 size: 17 residues. DNA for the CDR3: TGCGCCAGCAGCTTGGTCCTGACAGGGGGTTACACCGGGGAGCTGTTTTTT. This encodes CASSLVLTGGYTGELFF.

This chain joins TRBV5-8 and TRBJ2-1, with a tentative D call TRBD2 (6 bases). Trimming removed 2 bases from V and 5 bases from J, with 11 bases in between. The CDR3 covers 14 residues. In germline, CDR1 is SGHTS, CDR2 YDEGEE. CDR3 nucleotides: TGTGCCAGCAGCTTTTGGGAGGATAACAATGAGCAGTTCTTC. This translates into CASSFWEDNNEQFF.

The chain recombines TRBV7-2 with TRBJ2-1; D may be TRBD2 (5 bases). Germline values: CDR1 SGHTA, CDR2 FQGNSA. The CDR3 runs to 12 residues. V was cut by 5 bases and J by 10 bases, with 12 bases left in between. The CDR3 is CASSMRAKEQFF. The CDR3 DNA sequence: TGTGCCAGCAGCATGCGGGCAAAAGAGCAGTTCTTC.

J is TRBJ1-1 and V is TRBV5-5; 7 nucleotides agree with TRBD1. Germline values: CDR1 SGHKS, CDR2 YYEKEE (reference sequence). The CDR3 consists of 13 residues. Trimming took 4 bases from V and 7 from J; bases not matched to a gene: 7. The CDR3 DNA is TGTGCCAGCAGCCGCGGGACAGCGATTGAAGCTTTCTTT. This codes for CASSRGTAIEAFF.

The CDR3 region is CASTRTGETEAFF. Here the CDR3 DNA reads TGTGCCAGTACTCGGACAGGGGAGACTGAAGCTTTCTTT. The chain employs TRBV19 and TRBJ1-1, with TRBD1 matching over 9 bases. With 7 bases clipped from V and 5 bases from J, the junction kept 5 bases outside the gene matches. Per germline, CDR1 LNHDA and CDR2 SQIVND (reference sequence). This CDR3 is built from 13 residues. Looking up the rest from reference TRBV19 and TRBJ1-1 gives the full variable domain: DGGITQSPKYLFRKEGQNVTLSCEQNLNHDAMYWYRQDPGQGLRLIYYSQIVNDFQKGDIAEGYSVSREKKESFPLTVTSAQKNPTAFYLCASTRTGETEAFFGQGTRLTVV.

The chain employs TRBV28 and TRBJ1-4; the D is unclear. The V gene's germline CDR1 is MDHEN and CDR2 SYDVKM. The CDR3 length is 14 residues. V was trimmed by 3 bases and J by 5 bases, leaving 10 bases between them. The CDR3 protein is CASSLRLMNEKLFF. The CDR3 DNA reads TGTGCCAGCAGTTTGCGGCTGATGAATGAAAAACTGTTTTTT.

The chain carries TRBV10-2 and TRBJ2-1; the D gene is possibly TRBD1 (5 bases). Germline loops: CDR1 WSHSY, CDR2 SAAADI. V lost 6 bases and J lost 3, with 6 bases in between. The length of the CDR3 is 12 residues. CDR3 in DNA: TGCGCCAGCAGAGGGGACTACAATGAGCAGTTCTTC. As protein: CASRGDYNEQFF.

This clone was found a few times. The chain joins TRBV27 to TRBJ1-2, with 9 bases lining up with TRBD1. Germline values: CDR1 MNHEY, CDR2 SMNVEV (reference sequence). This CDR3 is built from 17 residues. V was pared by 6 bases and J by 3 bases, with 14 bases of the junction left unmatched. The CDR3 is CASRTGTGNARDYGYTF. DNA for the CDR3: TGTGCCAGCAGAACCGGGACAGGGAATGCCCGGGACTATGGCTACACCTTC.

The rearrangement uses TRBV11-2 and TRBJ1-2; tentative D call: TRBD1 (6 bases). The CDR3 length is 16 residues. The germline V and J ends were trimmed by 1 base and 6 bases, with 18 bases remaining between them. Germline CDR1 reads SGHAT; CDR2 reads FQNNGV. CDR3 region: CASSLVSTGKKDGYTF. CDR3 nucleotides: TGTGCCAGCAGCTTAGTTAGCACAGGGAAAAAGGATGGCTACACCTTC.

To note about this clone: Sequence at one end of the junction differs from germline and may be a read error. This rearrangement joins TRBV7-7 to TRBJ2-7; D could derive from TRBD1 or TRBD2 (6 bases each). Germline V lookup: CDR1 SSHAT, CDR2 FNYEAQ (reference sequence). CDR3 length: 16 amino acids. CDR3: CASSLRGLGSGYEQYF. DNA for the CDR3: TGTGCTAGCAGCCTACGGGGGCTGGGGTCTGGATACGAGCAGTACTTC.

The rearrangement uses TRBV3-1 (or the pseudogene TRBV3-2) and TRBJ2-7; D is perhaps TRBD1 or TRBD2 (6 bases each). Trimming cost V 4 bases and J 2 bases, with 12 bases left between them. Germline lookup yields CDR1 LGHDT and CDR2 YNNKEL (reference sequence). This CDR3 is built from 14 residues. CDR3 amino acids: CASSPTGGAYEQYF. In nucleotides, the CDR3 is TGTGCCAGCAGCCCTACCGGGGGCGCCTACGAGCAGTACTTC.

CDR3 DNA sequence: TGTGCCACTGGCGGGTCCTATGGCTACACCTTC. Amino acids: CATGGSYGYTF. This chain joins TRBV15 and TRBJ1-2; D gene ambiguous. Germline CDR1 LNHNV, CDR2 YYDKDF (reference sequence). The CDR3 totals 11 residues. Trimming shortened V by 9 bases and J by 4 bases, and 9 bases separated the two germline ends.

The chain uses TRBV5-1 and TRBJ2-1, with TRBD2 matching 9 bases. Germline lookup yields CDR1 SGHRS and CDR2 YFSETQ. This CDR3 spans 16 amino acids. V shed 3 bases and J 9 bases; nucleotides not matched to a gene: 13. The CDR3 region is CASSSLGGGGAGEQFF. The CDR3 nucleotides read TGCGCCAGCAGCTCACTTGGCGGGGGGGGCGCAGGTGAGCAGTTCTTC. Using reference TRBV5-1 and TRBJ2-1 for the parts outside the CDR3, the full variable domain is KAGVTQTPRYLIKTRGQQVTLSCSPISGHRSVSWYQQTPGQGLQFLFEYFSETQRNKGNFPGRFSGRQFSNSRSEMNVSTLELGDSALYLCASSSLGGGGAGEQFFGPGTRLTVL.

The chain joins TRBV10-2 to TRBJ1-2; unclear D gene. Trimming shortened V by 3 bases and J by 7 bases, and 9 bases separated the two germline ends. The CDR3 extends over 12 amino acids. From germline, CDR1 is WSHSY and CDR2 SAAADI. CDR3 sequence: CASSDQGFGYTF. The CDR3 DNA is TGCGCCAGCAGTGATCAAGGGTTTGGCTACACCTTC.

This chain connects TRBV7-9 to TRBJ1-3, with 7 bases that match TRBD1. This CDR3 region has 19 residues. Germline V gives CDR1 SEHNR, CDR2 FQNEAQ (reference sequence). Losses at the gene ends were 4 bases for V and 0 bases for J; bases not matched to a gene: 15. This chain's CDR3 is CASSSRQGPKHLSGNTIYF. The CDR3 nucleotides are TGTGCCAGCAGCTCGCGACAGGGCCCGAAACATCTCTCTGGAAACACCATATATTTT.

The rearrangement uses TRBV7-9 and TRBJ1-4; a possible D gene is TRBD1 (5 bases). V was cut by 5 bases and J by 2 bases, with 9 bases left in between. The CDR3 has 14 amino acids. Germline V gives CDR1 SEHNR, CDR2 FQNEAQ (reference sequence). CDR3 in DNA: TGTGCCAGCAGCCCCGGGGACACTAATGAAAAACTGTTTTTT. This encodes CASSPGDTNEKLFF.

J is TRBJ2-2 and V is TRBV14; D might be TRBD2 (5 bases). The V end was cut by 6 bases, the J end by 0 bases, with 11 bases between. The germline CDR1 and CDR2 sequences are SGHDN and FVKESK. The CDR3 runs 15 residues. DNA of the CDR3: TGTGCCAGCAGTCAGACTACTTCGAACACCGGGGAGCTGTTTTTT. It yields the protein CASSQTTSNTGELFF.

The rearrangement uses TRBV11-1 and TRBJ2-7; the match to TRBD1 covers 9 bases. CDR3 length equals 15 residues. The V and J ends lost 4 bases and 0 bases, in that order; junction bases with no gene match: 4. Germline loops: CDR1 SGHAT, CDR2 FQDESV (reference sequence). CDR3: CASSSTGGPSYEQYF. The CDR3 DNA is TGTGCCAGCAGCTCGACAGGGGGGCCCTCCTACGAGCAGTACTTC.

The CDR3 sequence is CASSLIQGAEKLFF. The DNA of the CDR3 is TGTGCCAGCAGTTTGATACAGGGGGCTGAAAAACTGTTTTTT. V gene TRBV28 combines with J gene TRBJ1-4; 9 positions agree with TRBD1. The CDR3 consists of 14 residues. With V trimmed by 3 bases and J by 7 bases, 3 bases remained unmatched. Germline values: CDR1 MDHEN, CDR2 SYDVKM.